This TCR beta chain was identified during a study of blood T cell repertoires in COVID-19. The Seattle site enrolled patients during active infection and followed them longitudinally. In the authors' methods: From reference gene primer amplification, estimates of nucleated cell counts were derived. Only in-frame clones appear in the TCRdb table, and some are missing; sequencing was by immunoSEQ multiplex PCR. Clone size and V and J calls were adopted from that table, with D and trimming inferred from the DNA. Of nearly 200,000 clones in the sample, around 81% were seen once. CDR3 length: 13 residues. V gave up 2 bases and J gave up 13 bases, with 16 bases separating them. Germline-derived CDR1 and CDR2 are SGHDT and YYEEEE.

This chain connects TRBV5-6 to TRBJ2-4; TRBD1 might be the D (6 bases). The receptor's source is a man aged 55 to 70 with COVID-19, enrolled during active disease. The source material was peripheral blood. The CDR3 nucleotides are TGTGCCAGCAGCTTAGCAGGGGCGGAAAGACAGTACTTC. Its translation is CASSLAGAERQYF.